Below, 8 T cell receptor beta chains from the same sample are listed, as sequenced in a study of control samples from healthy donors and cancer patients (dated by TCRdb to about 2020). The library was generated by the immunoSEQ multiplex PCR assay. The clones in this table, taken by TCRdb from immuneACCESS, are in-frame only. Not every clone is retained; where verified, under half of the shortfall comes from an unresolved V gene, and the cause of the rest is unknown. For this sample there are fewer than 85,000 clones; around nine tenths appear just once. Together, the top ten hold 6.5% to 7.5% of the sample. The sequencing sample was made of blood. These receptors were taken from a man aged 50-59 years in good health.

The rearrangement links TRBV19 to TRBJ2-2, with D maybe TRBD2 (6 bases). The CDR3 length is 13 residues. Germline CDR1 reads LNHDA; CDR2 reads SQIVND (reference sequence). Deletions cut 3 bases from V and 7 bases from J, with 9 bases between. The CDR3 sequence is CASSMVGLGELFF. The CDR3 coding sequence is TGTGCCAGTAGTATGGTGGGACTCGGGGAGCTGTTTTTT.

This clone has just one count. This rearrangement joins TRBV5-6 to TRBJ1-2; D uncertain. There are 15 residues in the CDR3. The V and J ends lost 2 bases and 1 base respectively, with 12 bases between them. The V gene's germline CDR1 is SGHDT and CDR2 YYEEEE. The CDR3 coding sequence is TGTGCCAGCAGCTTAGGTAGACTTAATAACTATGGCTACACCTTC. Translation gives CASSLGRLNNYGYTF.

The CDR3 DNA follows: TGTGCCAGCAGCGTGAGGGGGGCCTACGAGCAGTACTTC. Amino acids: CASSVRGAYEQYF. V is TRBV7-8 and J is TRBJ2-7, with D possibly called TRBD1 or TRBD2 (6 bases each). Trimming pared 5 bases from V and 2 bases from J, leaving 10 bases between. CDR1 and CDR2 from the germline V gene are SGHVS and FQNEAQ. The CDR3 sequence is 13 residues long.

The V gene is TRBV6-6, the J gene TRBJ1-5, with D possibly being TRBD1 (6 bases). The CDR3 spans 15 residues. V lost 4 bases and J lost 2, with 12 bases in between. Germline V gene sequence: CDR1 MNHNY, CDR2 SVGAGI (reference sequence). Here the CDR3 DNA reads TGTGCCAGCAGTTTAAGGGGGGGACGCAATCAGCCCCAGCATTTT. Protein: CASSLRGGRNQPQHF.

This chain connects TRBV24-1 to TRBJ2-3; D not resolved. With 4 bases removed from V and 1 base from J, the gap between germline ends came to 11 bases. The CDR3 length is 15 residues. Germline V gene sequence: CDR1 KGHDR, CDR2 SFDVKD. The CDR3 sequence is CATSDSKERTDTQYF. The CDR3 nucleotides are TGTGCCACCAGTGACAGTAAGGAACGCACAGATACGCAGTATTTT.

The chain links TRBV19 to TRBJ1-1, with a tentative D call TRBD1 (6 bases). This CDR3 is 14 amino acids long. Germline V gene lookup returns CDR1 LNHDA and CDR2 SQIVND (reference sequence). The ends were cut back, 4 bases at V and 7 bases at J, with 16 bases in the middle. The CDR3 bases are TGTGCCAGTAGTACCTGGGACATCGATAATGAAGCTTTCTTT. This gives the protein CASSTWDIDNEAFF.

This clone showed up just once. This chain joins TRBV24-1 and TRBJ2-1; 8 bases align to TRBD1. The V gene end was trimmed by 2 bases and the J gene end by 3 bases; junction bases not matched to a gene: 5. The CDR3 covers 16 residues. Per germline, CDR1 KGHDR and CDR2 SFDVKD. Written as DNA, the CDR3 is TGTGCCACCAGTGATTCGACAGGGGCTAGCTACAATGAGCAGTTCTTC. It yields the protein CATSDSTGASYNEQFF.

The chain uses TRBV3-1 (or the pseudogene TRBV3-2) and TRBJ1-1; 11 positions agree with TRBD1. Trimming removed 3 bases from V and 6 bases from J; junction bases left unmatched: 6. CDR3 length: 15 residues. The germline CDR1 and CDR2 sequences are LGHDT and YNNKEL (reference sequence). This CDR3 reads CASSHGGTGGSEAFF. DNA for the CDR3: TGTGCCAGCAGCCATGGGGGGACAGGGGGGTCTGAAGCTTTCTTT.